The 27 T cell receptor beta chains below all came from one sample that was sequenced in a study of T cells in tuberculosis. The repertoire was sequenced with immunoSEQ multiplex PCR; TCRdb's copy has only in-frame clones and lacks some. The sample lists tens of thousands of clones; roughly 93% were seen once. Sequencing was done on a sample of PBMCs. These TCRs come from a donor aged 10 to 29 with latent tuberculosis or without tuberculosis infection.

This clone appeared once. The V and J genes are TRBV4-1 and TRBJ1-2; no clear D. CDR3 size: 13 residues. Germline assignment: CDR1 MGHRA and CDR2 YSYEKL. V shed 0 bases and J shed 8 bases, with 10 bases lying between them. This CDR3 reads CASSQEFTGGYTF. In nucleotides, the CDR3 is TGCGCCAGCAGCCAAGAATTTACGGGAGGCTACACCTTC.

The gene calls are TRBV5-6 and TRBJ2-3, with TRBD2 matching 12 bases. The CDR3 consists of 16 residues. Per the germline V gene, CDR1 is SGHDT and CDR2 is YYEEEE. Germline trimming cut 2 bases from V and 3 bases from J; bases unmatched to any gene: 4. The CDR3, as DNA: TGTGCCAGCAGCTTAGGACTAGCGGGGCTAACAGATACGCAGTATTTT. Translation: CASSLGLAGLTDTQYF.

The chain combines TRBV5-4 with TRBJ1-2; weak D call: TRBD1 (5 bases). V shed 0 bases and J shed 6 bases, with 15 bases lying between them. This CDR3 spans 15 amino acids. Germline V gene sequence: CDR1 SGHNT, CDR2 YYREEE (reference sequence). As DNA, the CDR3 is TGTGCCAGCAGCTTGGCACGACAGTCCTGGGATGGCTACACCTTC. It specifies CASSLARQSWDGYTF.

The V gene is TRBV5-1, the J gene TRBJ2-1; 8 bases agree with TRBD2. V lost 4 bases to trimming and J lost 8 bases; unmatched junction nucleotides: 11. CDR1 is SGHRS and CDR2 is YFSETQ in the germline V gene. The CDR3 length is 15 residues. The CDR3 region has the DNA TGCGCCAGCAGCCCAGGGACTAGTAATTTGTATGAGCAGTTCTTC. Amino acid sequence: CASSPGTSNLYEQFF.

CDR3 bases: TGTGCCAGCAGTTTAACAGGTATTAGCAATCAGCCCCAGCATTTT. Protein product: CASSLTGISNQPQHF. V usage is TRBV6-1 and J usage is TRBJ1-5, with D possibly being TRBD1 (5 bases). This CDR3 region has 15 residues. V dropped 5 bases and J dropped 0 bases, with 11 bases sitting between them. Germline V gene lookup returns CDR1 MNHNS and CDR2 SASEGT.

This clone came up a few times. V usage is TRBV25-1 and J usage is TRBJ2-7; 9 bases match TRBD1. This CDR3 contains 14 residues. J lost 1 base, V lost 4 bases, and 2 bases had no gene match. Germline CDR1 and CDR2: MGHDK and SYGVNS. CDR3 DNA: TGTGCCAGCAGTGGGGACAGGGTGTCCTACGAGCAGTACTTC. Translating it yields CASSGDRVSYEQYF.

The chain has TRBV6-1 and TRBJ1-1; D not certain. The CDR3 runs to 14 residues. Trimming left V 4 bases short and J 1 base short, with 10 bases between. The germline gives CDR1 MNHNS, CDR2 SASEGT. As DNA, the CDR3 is TGTGCCAGCAGTGCCGGTGTCTCGAACACTGAAGCTTTCTTT. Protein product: CASSAGVSNTEAFF.

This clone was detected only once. CDR3 DNA: TGTGCCAGCAGTCCAGGAAGGGGTGCAACTAATGAAAAACTGTTTTTT. Translated, it gives CASSPGRGATNEKLFF. This chain joins TRBV9 and TRBJ1-4, with a tentative D call TRBD1 (5 bases). This CDR3 has 16 amino acids. The germline CDR1 and CDR2 sequences are SGDLS and YYNGEE. V gave up 5 bases and J gave up 0 bases, with 14 bases separating them.

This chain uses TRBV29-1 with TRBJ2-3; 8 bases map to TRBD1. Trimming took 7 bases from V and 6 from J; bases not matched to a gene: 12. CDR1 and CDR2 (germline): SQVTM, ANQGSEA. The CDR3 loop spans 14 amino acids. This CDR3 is CSARTGPGFDTQYF. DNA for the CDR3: TGCAGCGCTCGGACAGGGCCTGGGTTTGATACGCAGTATTTT.

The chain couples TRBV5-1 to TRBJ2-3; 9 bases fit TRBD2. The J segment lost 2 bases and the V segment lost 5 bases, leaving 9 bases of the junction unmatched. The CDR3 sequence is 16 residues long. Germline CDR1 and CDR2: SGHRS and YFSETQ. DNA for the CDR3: TGCGCCAGCAGGGAAGCGGGGGGTAAACCCACAGATACGCAGTATTTT. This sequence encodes CASREAGGKPTDTQYF.

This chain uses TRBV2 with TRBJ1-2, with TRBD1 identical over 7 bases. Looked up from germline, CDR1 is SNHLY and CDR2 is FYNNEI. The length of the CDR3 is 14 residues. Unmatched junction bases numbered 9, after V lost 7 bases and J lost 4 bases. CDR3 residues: CASTNDRVGYGYTF. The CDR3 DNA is TGTGCCAGCACTAACGACAGGGTTGGCTATGGCTACACCTTC.

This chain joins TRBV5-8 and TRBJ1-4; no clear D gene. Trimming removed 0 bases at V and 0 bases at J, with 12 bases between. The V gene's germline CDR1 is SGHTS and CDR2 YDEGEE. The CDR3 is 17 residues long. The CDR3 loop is CASSLGNPEATNEKLFF. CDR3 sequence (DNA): TGTGCCAGCAGCTTGGGAAACCCAGAAGCAACTAATGAAAAACTGTTTTTT.

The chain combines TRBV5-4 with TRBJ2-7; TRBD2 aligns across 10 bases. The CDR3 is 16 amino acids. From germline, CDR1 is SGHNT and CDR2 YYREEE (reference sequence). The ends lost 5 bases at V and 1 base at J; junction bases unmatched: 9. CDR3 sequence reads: CASRTGLAGESYEQYF. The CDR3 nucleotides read TGTGCCAGCAGAACCGGGCTAGCGGGGGAGTCCTACGAGCAGTACTTC.

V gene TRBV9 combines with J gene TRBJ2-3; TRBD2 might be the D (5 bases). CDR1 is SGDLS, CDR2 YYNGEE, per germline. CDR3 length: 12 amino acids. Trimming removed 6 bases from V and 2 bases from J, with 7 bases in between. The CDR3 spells CASNRDTDTQYF. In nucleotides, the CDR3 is TGTGCCAGCAACCGGGACACAGATACGCAGTATTTT.

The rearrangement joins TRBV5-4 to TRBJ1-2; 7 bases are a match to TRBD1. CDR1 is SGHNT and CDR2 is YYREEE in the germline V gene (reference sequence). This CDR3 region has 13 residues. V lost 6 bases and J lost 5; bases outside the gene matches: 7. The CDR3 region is CASNWAGGYGYTF. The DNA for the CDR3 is TGTGCCAGCAACTGGGCAGGGGGATATGGCTACACCTTC.

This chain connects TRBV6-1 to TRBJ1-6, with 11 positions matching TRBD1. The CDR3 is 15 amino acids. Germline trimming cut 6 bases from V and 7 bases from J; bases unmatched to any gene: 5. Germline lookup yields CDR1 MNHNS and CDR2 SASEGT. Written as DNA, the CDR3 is TGTGCCAGCAGGCCTGGGACAGGGGGAAATTCACCCCTCCACTTT. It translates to CASRPGTGGNSPLHF.

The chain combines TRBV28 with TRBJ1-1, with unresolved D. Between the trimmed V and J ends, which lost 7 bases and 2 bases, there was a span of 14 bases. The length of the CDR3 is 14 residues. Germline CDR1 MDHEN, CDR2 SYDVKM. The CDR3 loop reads CASIPPPPNTEAFF. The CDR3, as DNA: TGTGCCAGCATCCCCCCTCCCCCCAACACTGAAGCTTTCTTT.

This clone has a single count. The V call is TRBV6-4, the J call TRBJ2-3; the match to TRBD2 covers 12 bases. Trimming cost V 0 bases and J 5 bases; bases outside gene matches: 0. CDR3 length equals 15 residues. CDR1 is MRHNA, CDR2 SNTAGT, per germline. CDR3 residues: CASSDSTSGGDTQYF. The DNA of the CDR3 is TGTGCCAGCAGTGACTCGACTAGCGGGGGAGATACGCAGTATTTT.

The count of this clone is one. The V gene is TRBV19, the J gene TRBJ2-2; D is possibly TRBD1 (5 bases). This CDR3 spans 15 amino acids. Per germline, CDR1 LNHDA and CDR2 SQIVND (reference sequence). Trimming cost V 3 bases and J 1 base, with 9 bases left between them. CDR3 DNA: TGTGCCAGTAGTATCGGACACCTGAACACCGGGGAGCTGTTTTTT. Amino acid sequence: CASSIGHLNTGELFF.

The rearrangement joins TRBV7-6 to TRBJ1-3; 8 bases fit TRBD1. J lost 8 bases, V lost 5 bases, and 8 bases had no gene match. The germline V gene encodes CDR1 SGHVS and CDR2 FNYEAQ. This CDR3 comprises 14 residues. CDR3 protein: CASSPRQGSDTIYF. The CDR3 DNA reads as TGTGCCAGCAGCCCTCGACAGGGGTCGGACACCATATATTTT.

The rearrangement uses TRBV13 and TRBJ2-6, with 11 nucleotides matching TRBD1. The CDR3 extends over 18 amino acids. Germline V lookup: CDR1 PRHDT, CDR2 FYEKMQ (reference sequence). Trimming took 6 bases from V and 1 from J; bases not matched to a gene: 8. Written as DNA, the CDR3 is TGTGCCAGCAGTCTGTCGGGACAGGGGGTTTCTGGGGCCAACGTCCTGACTTTC. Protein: CASSLSGQGVSGANVLTF.

The CDR3: CASSPSRPGGPYGYTF. DNA of the CDR3: TGTGCCAGCAGTCCCAGTCGCCCGGGAGGGCCCTATGGCTACACCTTC. The V and J genes are TRBV2 and TRBJ1-2; no definite D call. The germline gives CDR1 SNHLY, CDR2 FYNNEI. The CDR3 is 16 residues long. Deletions cut 5 bases from V and 4 bases from J, with 20 bases between.

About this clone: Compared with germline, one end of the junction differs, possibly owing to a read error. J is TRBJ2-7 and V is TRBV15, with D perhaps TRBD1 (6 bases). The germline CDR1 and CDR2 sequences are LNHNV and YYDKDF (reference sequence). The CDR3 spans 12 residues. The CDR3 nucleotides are TGTGCCACCAGCAGAGAGAACCGGGACACATCGTTC. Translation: CATSRENRDTSF.

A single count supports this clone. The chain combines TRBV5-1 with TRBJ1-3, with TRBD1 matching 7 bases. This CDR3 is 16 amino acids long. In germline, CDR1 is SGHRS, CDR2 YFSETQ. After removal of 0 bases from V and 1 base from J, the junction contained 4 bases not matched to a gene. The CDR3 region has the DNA TGCGCCAGCAGCTTGGACAGGGGAGGATCTGGAAACACCATATATTTT. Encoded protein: CASSLDRGGSGNTIYF.

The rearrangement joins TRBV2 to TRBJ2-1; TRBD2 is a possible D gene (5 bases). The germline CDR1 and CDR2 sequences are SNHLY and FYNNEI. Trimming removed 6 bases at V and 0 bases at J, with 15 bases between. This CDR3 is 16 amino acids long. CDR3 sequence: CASRSGAADSYNEQFF. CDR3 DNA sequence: TGTGCCAGCAGATCCGGAGCGGCAGACTCCTACAATGAGCAGTTCTTC.

The CDR3 bases are TGTGCCAGCAGTGAGCGCGACAGGGGCGAGCAGTACTTC. It encodes CASSERDRGEQYF. This chain connects TRBV6-4 to TRBJ2-7; 8 nucleotides agree with TRBD1. The CDR3 is 13 amino acids. Germline-derived CDR1 and CDR2 are MRHNA and SNTAGT. Trimming took 3 bases from V and 6 from J; bases not matched to a gene: 4.

CDR3 in DNA: TGTGCCAGCAGCTTTAGGTCCAGGGGTAATGAAAAACTGTTTTTT. Translating gives CASSFRSRGNEKLFF. The chain links TRBV7-9 to TRBJ1-4, with D perhaps TRBD1 (6 bases). CDR1 is SEHNR, CDR2 FQNEAQ, per germline (reference sequence). This CDR3 is built from 15 residues. Between the trimmed V and J ends, which lost 3 bases and 4 bases, there was a span of 12 bases.